This T cell receptor (beta chain) was observed in a study of cytomegalovirus exposure and HLA in healthy donors (dated by TCRdb to about 2017). Describing the broader study: In an earlier analysis of 587 of the donors, under 300 Gb of sequence data and 90 million to 130 million unique TCR beta sequences from some 170 million T cells were reported. HLA typing included class I and class II loci at four-digit resolution. In an earlier analysis of 587 of the donors, high-throughput TCR beta sequencing was used to judge whether each TCR beta V gene segment behaved as functional or pseudogenic. The study aimed to test whether signatures of past pathogen exposure could be identified by cataloging public T cell receptors. Four or five DR-DQ haplotypes were handled as single units for association and clustering, since linkage in the cohort was strong. To predict cytomegalovirus infection status, the study brought together high-throughput TCR immunosequencing, statistical association of individual TCRs with disease status, and machine learning. A later genetic analysis used genome-wide SNP genotypes for 398 of the 666 donors, treating that subset as a discovery cohort. Alongside the repertoire data, information on donor age, sex, ethnicity and CMV serostatus was compiled. An early release that covered about 640 HLA-typed donors contained about 300 gigabases of sequencing data and 85 million to 100 million unique TCR sequences. Of the 300 to 450 genotyped donors, around 81% fell in the genetic ancestry cluster associated with self-reported Caucasian donors. A separate validation cohort of 100 to 150 different subjects was used in addition to the approximately 640-subject first cohort. The T cell repertoires of 670 or so subjects were profiled by immunosequencing and related to cytomegalovirus serostatus. Across approximately 400 genotyped donors of the cohort, an average of about 240,000 unique TCR beta nucleotide sequences per donor were sequenced, and around 19% of those sequences were non-productive. All discovery cohort repertoires had been generated using a single sequencing platform. Rather than drawing on any new phenotypic data, the later analysis identified candidate immune exposures from TCR beta sequences and the way those sequences occurred across donors. A later analysis re-analyzed previously published TCR beta repertoires from roughly 630 donors and added high-resolution HLA genotyping to study TCR occurrence patterns. Typing coverage differed by locus: A, B, C, DRB1 and DQB1 were typed in roughly 620-630 donors, DQA1 in roughly 500, DPA1 in some 610, and DPB1 in 472. Findings and caveats that apply to the study as a whole: Cytomegalovirus status was reported to be diagnosed by the classifier with high specificity and sensitivity in both the original and validation cohorts. Sequencing depth was assumed to be roughly uniform across donors in the presence/absence analyses, though that assumption may not hold. A further reported finding was that TCR beta sequences accurately predicted the HLA-A and HLA-B alleles for most subjects in the first cohort. A cluster of highly shared sequence variants was judged likely to be a technical artifact of the sequencing pipeline. In a later genetic analysis, fewer N-insertions in productive TCRs were reported among donors in an Asian-associated ancestry cluster than the approximately 630-donor mean. In a later analysis, 15,000 to 20,000 TCR beta sequences were associated with specific HLA alleles at a false discovery rate of 0.05. A later analysis found that most CMV-associated TCR beta chains appeared HLA-restricted, with HLA associations seemingly driven largely by CMV exposure. Because HLA typing was missing for some donors at each locus, association tests included only the typed subset. In a later genetic analysis, a missense DCLRE1C variant was associated with V-gene and J-gene trimming of TCR beta chains, and the association was replicated in an independent cohort. Several of the top co-occurrence clusters appeared to be linked to parvovirus B19, influenza, CMV and Epstein-Barr virus, according to a later analysis. The authors suggested that the approach could potentially be generalized to other disease states and immunological phenotypes. In an earlier analysis of approximately 600 of the donors, most TCR beta V segments were observed in productive rearrangements about 87% or about 30% of the time, broadly matching IMGT annotations. Some IMGT-functional V segments, including TRBV6-2 and TRBV6-3, could not be distinguished by the 87-base-pair reads and were therefore excluded. The study gave a list of about 170 TCR beta chains associated with cytomegalovirus. Immune exposure information for the cohort was limited to CMV serostatus. Compared with equally common non-associated chains, HLA-associated TCR beta chains in a later analysis were more clonally expanded and had lower generation probabilities. The cohort was sequenced for TCR beta chains only, and without alpha or paired-chain data the features that could be detected were limited. When HLA alleles, especially DR and DQ, strongly co-occurred, TCR associations were difficult to assign to individual alleles. Most TCR sequences were seen in very few donors, while some public TCRs were found in many individuals. Over 15 rarely observed V segments, including chromosome 9 orphons, were excluded from the earlier analysis of about 610 of the donors because counts were too low. A later analysis found that TCR association rates varied across HLA loci, with DRB1 alleles showing the most associated TCRs and HLA-C alleles the fewest. A few of the identified cytomegalovirus-associated TCR beta chains were confirmed in vitro to be specific for cytomegalovirus antigens. Correlated functional status among segregating V segments might reflect linkage disequilibrium, but an unknown experimental factor could not be ruled out.

The receptor library was made with the immunoSEQ multiplex PCR assay. For the multiplex PCR, a mixture combining 60 forward primers for TCR Vbeta segments and 13 reverse primers for TCR Jbeta segments was used. The CDR3 region of rearranged TCR beta genes was amplified from genomic DNA by a multiplex PCR assay. The amplified TCR beta libraries were sequenced on the Illumina HiSeq System as 87-base-pair reads. The authors' analysis ran thus. Across the roughly 670 repertoires, a later analysis counted some 80 million unique TCR beta chains, roughly 11 million of which were shared by at least two donors. Raw reads were error-corrected and collapsed into unique sequences with a nearest-neighbor algorithm that merged closely related sequences to remove PCR and sequencing errors. V, D and J gene segments were assigned by aligning CDR3 sequences to IMGT reference sequences. For a sequence to be retained, a match of at least six nucleotides to both a V gene segment and a J gene segment was required. A rearrangement was called productive if the CDR3 had no stop codons and remained in frame with V and J, and every other rearrangement was called non-productive. CDR3 was defined according to IMGT convention as the region running from the second conserved V-encoded cysteine to the conserved J-encoded phenylalanine. Sequences without an unambiguous match to a single V gene segment were excluded from the earlier analysis of 450 to 650 of the donors. An earlier analysis of 550 to 650 of the donors classified V segments as functional when productive rearrangements were above 56.7% and as segregating when the standard deviation between donors was above 5%. A statistical classification framework was built to diagnose cytomegalovirus status from the catalog of TCR beta chain sequences. V and J gene assignment, in a later analysis, came from comparing TCR nucleotide sequences with IMGT/GENE-DB human TR gene sequences. A later analysis assigned CDR3 sequences and most-parsimonious VDJ recombination scenarios with the TCRdist pipeline. In a later analysis, each TCR beta chain was defined by its CDR3 amino acid sequence together with its V-gene family, and reads without a unique V-gene family were excluded. In a later analysis, 450 to 600 highly shared, low-generation-probability nucleotide sequences were removed to address suspected cross-contamination and a sequencing artifact. In a later analysis, a clonal expansion index for each public chain was calculated from normalized within-repertoire ranks of inferred template counts. In a later analysis, generation probabilities were computed with a VDJ recombination model fitted to out-of-frame rearrangements, and the resulting probabilities were checked against IGoR. In a later analysis, hypergeometric tests were used to score TCR-TCR, TCR-HLA and TCR-CMV co-occurrence, with a repertoire-size bias correction applied to TCR pairs. A later analysis estimated false discovery rates by permuting HLA or CMV assignments 20 times. In a later analysis, co-occurring TCRs were grouped using DBSCAN, and TCRdist sequence similarity was added for clustering within HLA-allele-positive subsets. Repertoires with fewer than 30,000 or more than 120,000 public chains, plus five repertoires with anomalous nucleotide sharing, were excluded from co-occurrence clustering. TCRdb obtained this table from immuneACCESS and retained in-frame rearrangements with V and J assigned. These tables miss some clones; where compared with another copy, unresolved V genes account for less than half of the shortfall, and the remainder is unexplained. That table gives V, J and clone size, and the DNA gave D and trimming. Recorded for this sample are roughly 110,000 clones; roughly four fifths of them occurred a single time. Of the sample, under 2% is held by the ten largest clones.

The cohort consisted of 650 to 700 healthy bone marrow donors. All cohort members were sampled while nominally healthy, although unrecorded immune exposures were likely present. The donor tested CMV seronegative and was one of the 352 seronegative cohort members. A peripheral blood sample was collected from each donor, and TCR beta sequencing was performed on peripheral blood mononuclear cells. Genomic DNA extraction from the blood cell samples was performed with the Qiagen DNeasy Blood Extraction Kit. V gives up 6 bases and J gives up 4 bases, and the segment between their germline ends measures 15 bases. The germline V gene supplies CDR1 MNHNS and CDR2 SASEGT. Including the terminal cysteine and phenylalanine, the CDR3 comprises 14 residues. CDR3 DNA is the only sequence kept; it has 42 bases, read in frame from the first base. Details on this clone: This receptor's antigen is unknown. The sample holds no much larger clone one base away, and base qualities are not on file.

The sequence was obtained from a man aged 50 to 60 in good health and CMV-seronegative. The V and J genes are TRBV6-1 and TRBJ1-1, and TRBD1 may be the D gene, going by 5 matching bases. Material for sequencing was PBMCs. The CDR3: CASRTIWGSTEAFF. Read as DNA, the sequence is TGTGCCAGCAGAACTATTTGGGGCTCCACTGAAGCTTTCTTT.